These 15 T cell receptor beta chains were sequenced from one sample in a study of blood T cell repertoires in COVID-19. The data were produced by immunoSEQ multiplex PCR, yet TCRdb's version contains in-frame clones alone and is incomplete. Here the sample spans 360,000 or so clones, around 83% being singletons. The sample consisted of PBMCs or T cells enriched from blood (not recorded which). These receptors were collected from a woman in her forties or fifties who had recovered from COVID-19.

This clone has only a few counts. V usage is TRBV7-6 and J usage is TRBJ2-2; a weak D match, TRBD1 (5 bases). V was clipped by 2 bases and J by 8 bases, with 15 bases between them. CDR1 and CDR2 (germline): SGHVS, FNYEAQ. This CDR3 is built from 15 residues. The CDR3 bases are TGTGCCAGCAGCTTACTGACCAAAGGACAAGGGGAGCTGTTTTTT. Its translation is CASSLLTKGQGELFF.

The CDR3 sequence is CASSYGGSYNEQFF. The CDR3 DNA reads as TGTGCCAGCAGTTACGGCGGCTCCTACAATGAGCAGTTCTTC. The chain carries TRBV6-2 or TRBV6-3 and TRBJ2-1; no clear D. The germline V gene has CDR1 MNHEY and CDR2 SVGEGT. The CDR3 extends over 14 amino acids. V gave up 2 bases and J gave up 0 bases, with 5 bases separating them.

The V call is TRBV27, the J call TRBJ1-1; D remains unclear. From germline, CDR1 is MNHEY and CDR2 SMNVEV (reference sequence). V shed 3 bases and J shed 3 bases, with 8 bases lying between them. The CDR3 sequence is 13 residues long. CDR3 bases: TGTGCCAGCAGTTTGATGACACACACTGAAGCTTTCTTT. Amino acids: CASSLMTHTEAFF.

The chain combines TRBV19 with TRBJ1-6; 10 bases are a match to TRBD1. In germline, CDR1 is LNHDA, CDR2 SQIVND (reference sequence). V lost 5 bases to trimming and J lost 1 base; unmatched junction nucleotides: 5. The CDR3 spans 17 residues. In DNA form, the CDR3 reads TGTGCCAGTAGTGCTCGACAGGGGGCGTCCTATAATTCACCCCTCCACTTT. It is translated as CASSARQGASYNSPLHF.

The V call is TRBV3-1 (or the pseudogene TRBV3-2), the J call TRBJ1-1; D unclear. The V gene lost 4 bases and the J gene lost 1 base, with 7 bases spanning the gap. The CDR3 contains 13 residues. Germline CDR1 LGHDT, CDR2 YNNKEL (reference sequence). The CDR3 bases are TGTGCCAGCAGCCGAGACGGGAACACTGAAGCTTTCTTT. As protein: CASSRDGNTEAFF.

This clone has more than one count but fewer than ten. CDR3 bases: TGCGCCAGCAGCTCCACGACAGGGTACGTGGGGAACTATGGCTACACCTTC. Translated, it gives CASSSTTGYVGNYGYTF. The J gene is TRBJ1-2, the V gene TRBV5-1, with TRBD1 identical over 7 bases. CDR3 length equals 17 residues. Per the germline V gene, CDR1 is SGHRS and CDR2 is YFSETQ. The V segment lost 3 bases and the J segment 2 bases; nucleotides outside the gene matches: 13.

This chain uses TRBV5-6 with TRBJ2-5; 7 nucleotides align to TRBD2. This CDR3 has 16 amino acids. Trimming took 7 bases from V and 3 from J; bases not matched to a gene: 15. The germline CDR1 and CDR2 sequences are SGHDT and YYEEEE. In DNA, the CDR3 is TGTGCCAGCGCACTTGGGGGGGGGACCACCAAAGAGACCCAGTACTTC. This gives the protein CASALGGGTTKETQYF. Based on the CDR3 plus reference TRBV5-6 and TRBJ2-5, the full variable domain is DAGVTQSPTHLIKTRGQQVTLRCSPKSGHDTVSWYQQALGQGPQFIFQYYEEEERQRGNFPDRFSGHQFPNYSSELNVNALLLGDSALYLCASALGGGTTKETQYFGPGTRLLVL.

The chain carries TRBV4-3 and TRBJ1-6; a weak D match, TRBD1 (6 bases). Trimming took off 4 bases at V and 10 bases at J, with 17 bases between the two ends. CDR1 is LGHNA, CDR2 YSLEER, per germline. The CDR3 runs 15 residues. CDR3 sequence reads: CASSLQGGAGSPLHF. CDR3 bases: TGCGCCAGCAGCCTCCAAGGGGGGGCAGGATCACCCCTCCACTTT.

The chain is built from TRBV10-3 and TRBJ2-1; 11 bases are a match to TRBD1. V trimming: 6 bases; J trimming: 6 bases; junction bases outside the gene matches: 4. The CDR3 consists of 14 residues. Germline V gene data show CDR1 as ENHRY and CDR2 as SYGVKD. CDR3 sequence: CAISQDRGLNEQFF. DNA for the CDR3: TGTGCCATCAGCCAGGACAGGGGGCTCAATGAGCAGTTCTTC.

In nucleotides, the CDR3 is TGCAGCGTTGCCCGACTAATGGACTCCCCCAAGCAGTACTTC. Encoded protein: CSVARLMDSPKQYF. V and J are TRBV29-1 and TRBJ2-7, with a weak D call TRBD2 (5 bases). Trimming took off 4 bases at V and 8 bases at J, with 21 bases between the two ends. Germline V gene sequence: CDR1 SQVTM, CDR2 ANQGSEA. This CDR3 is built from 14 residues.

The rearrangement joins TRBV19 to TRBJ1-1, with 12 bases that match TRBD1. The CDR3 contains 16 residues. CDR1 is LNHDA and CDR2 is SQIVND in the germline V gene (reference sequence). The V gene end was trimmed by 3 bases and the J gene end by 6 bases; junction bases not matched to a gene: 8. As DNA, the CDR3 is TGTGCCAGTAGTATCTTTCCCGGGACAGGGGGCTCTGAAGCTTTCTTT. It encodes CASSIFPGTGGSEAFF. Using reference TRBV19 and TRBJ1-1 for the parts outside the CDR3, the full variable domain is DGGITQSPKYLFRKEGQNVTLSCEQNLNHDAMYWYRQDPGQGLRLIYYSQIVNDFQKGDIAEGYSVSREKKESFPLTVTSAQKNPTAFYLCASSIFPGTGGSEAFFGQGTRLTVV.

V usage is TRBV20-1 and J usage is TRBJ2-5; D unclear. The CDR3 runs to 14 residues. Germline V lookup: CDR1 DFQATT, CDR2 SNEGSKA (reference sequence). V was trimmed by 3 bases and J by 2 bases, leaving 13 bases between them. The chain's CDR3 is CSASPSTKQETQYF. The CDR3 DNA is TGCAGTGCTAGTCCTAGTACCAAACAAGAGACCCAGTACTTC.

The V and J genes are TRBV12-3 or TRBV12-4 and TRBJ1-5; a possible D gene is TRBD1 (5 bases). V was clipped by 6 bases and J by 7 bases, with 10 bases between them. CDR3 size: 12 residues. The CDR3 is CASRGGGQPQHF. CDR3 nucleotide sequence: TGTGCCAGCAGGGGGGGAGGCCAGCCCCAGCATTTT.

The chain has TRBV5-5 and TRBJ2-3, with TRBD2 matching 14 bases. In germline, CDR1 is SGHKS, CDR2 YYEKEE (reference sequence). The length of the CDR3 is 17 residues. The V and J ends lost 3 bases and 4 bases, in that order; junction bases with no gene match: 7. The CDR3, as DNA: TGTGCCAGCAGCTCCGGGACTAGCGGGAGCAGGGCAGATACGCAGTATTTT. Translation gives CASSSGTSGSRADTQYF.

The rearrangement links TRBV4-1 to TRBJ1-6; 9 bases map to TRBD1. Germline loops: CDR1 MGHRA, CDR2 YSYEKL. The CDR3 extends over 15 amino acids. V trimming: 4 bases; J trimming: 4 bases; junction bases outside the gene matches: 2. CDR3: CASSRDRAYNSPLHF. The CDR3 DNA follows: TGCGCCAGCAGCCGGGACAGGGCATATAATTCACCCCTCCACTTT.